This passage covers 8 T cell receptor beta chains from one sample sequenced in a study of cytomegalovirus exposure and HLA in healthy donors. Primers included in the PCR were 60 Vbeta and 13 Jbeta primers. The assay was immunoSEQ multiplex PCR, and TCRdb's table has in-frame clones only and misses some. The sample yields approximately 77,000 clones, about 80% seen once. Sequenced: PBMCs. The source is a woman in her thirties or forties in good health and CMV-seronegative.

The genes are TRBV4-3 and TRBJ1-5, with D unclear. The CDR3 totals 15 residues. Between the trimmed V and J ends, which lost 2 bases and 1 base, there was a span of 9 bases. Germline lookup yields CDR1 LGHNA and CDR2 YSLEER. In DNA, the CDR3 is TGCGCCAGCAGCCAAACCAGAATGAGCAATCAGCCCCAGCATTTT. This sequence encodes CASSQTRMSNQPQHF.

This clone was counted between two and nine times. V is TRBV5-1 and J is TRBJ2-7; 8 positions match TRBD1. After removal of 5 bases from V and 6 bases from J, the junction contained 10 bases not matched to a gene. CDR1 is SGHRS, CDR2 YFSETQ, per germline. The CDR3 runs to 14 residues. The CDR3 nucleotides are TGCGCCAGCAGTGTCGGACAGGGTTCTTCCGAGCAGTACTTC. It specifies CASSVGQGSSEQYF.

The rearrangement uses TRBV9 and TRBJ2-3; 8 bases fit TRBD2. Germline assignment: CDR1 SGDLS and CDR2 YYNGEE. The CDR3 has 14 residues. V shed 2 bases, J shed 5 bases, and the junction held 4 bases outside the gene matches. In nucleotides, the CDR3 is TGTGCCAGCAGCGTGGGCGGGGGGCAAGATACGCAGTATTTT. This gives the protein CASSVGGGQDTQYF.

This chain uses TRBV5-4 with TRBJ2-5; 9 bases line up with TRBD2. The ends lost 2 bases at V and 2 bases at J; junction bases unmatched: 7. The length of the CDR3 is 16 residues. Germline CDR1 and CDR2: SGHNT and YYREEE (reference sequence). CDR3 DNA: TGTGCCAGCAGCTTTCCGACTAGCGGCCAGCAAGAGACCCAGTACTTC. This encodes CASSFPTSGQQETQYF.

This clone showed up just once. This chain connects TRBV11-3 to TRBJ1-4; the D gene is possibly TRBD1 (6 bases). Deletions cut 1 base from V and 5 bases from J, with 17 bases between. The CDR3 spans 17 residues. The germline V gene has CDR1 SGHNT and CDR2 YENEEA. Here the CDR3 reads CASSLGPHREKNEKLFF. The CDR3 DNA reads TGTGCCAGCAGCTTAGGCCCCCACAGGGAGAAAAATGAAAAACTGTTTTTT.

The CDR3 DNA reads as TGTGCCAGCAACACGAGGTCCTACGAGCAGTACTTC. Encoded protein: CASNTRSYEQYF. The chain joins TRBV6-1 to TRBJ2-7; D uncertain. Looked up from germline, CDR1 is MNHNS and CDR2 is SASEGT. CDR3 length: 12 amino acids. V was pared by 7 bases and J by 1 base, with 8 bases between.

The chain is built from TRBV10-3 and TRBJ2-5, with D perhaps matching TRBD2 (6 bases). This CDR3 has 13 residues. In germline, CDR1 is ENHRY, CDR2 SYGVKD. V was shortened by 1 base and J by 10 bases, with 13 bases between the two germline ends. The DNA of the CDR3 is TGTGCCATCAGTGAGTACCCGGAGGGGATCCAGTACTTC. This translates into CAISEYPEGIQYF.

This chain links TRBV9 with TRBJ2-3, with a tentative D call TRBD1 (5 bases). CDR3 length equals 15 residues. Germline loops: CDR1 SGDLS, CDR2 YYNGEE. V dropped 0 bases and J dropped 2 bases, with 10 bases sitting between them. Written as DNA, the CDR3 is TGTGCCAGCAGCGTAGCAGGGTTTGACACAGATACGCAGTATTTT. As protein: CASSVAGFDTDTQYF.